A selection of T cell receptor beta chains follows, all from one sample in a study of T cell responses to AZD1222 COVID-19 vaccine. Libraries were prepared by immunoSEQ multiplex PCR; TCRdb keeps only in-frame clonotypes and omits some of them. The sample contains about 150,000 clones, 91% of which appear only once. Sample: peripheral blood, taken on day 0 of AZD1222 vaccination. Receptors were obtained from an adult in good health. CDR3s leave out the opening cysteine and the closing phenylalanine or tryptophan. A D gene is named only where the DNA matches it firmly.

V	J	D	CDR3
TRBV20-1	TRBJ2-7	NA	SASEGPYEQY
TRBV19	TRBJ1-4	NA	ASKDGSTNEKLF
TRBV3-1/TRBV3-2	TRBJ2-5	NA	ASSQGPSQETQY
TRBV27	TRBJ2-7	NA	ASTGGNEYEQY
TRBV4-3	TRBJ2-1	TRBD2	ASSQDLNIAGGMYNEQF
TRBV28	TRBJ1-2	NA	ASSSIPTGGHGYT
TRBV29-1	TRBJ1-2	NA	SVSTGTNYGYT
TRBV6-5	TRBJ2-2	NA	ASSYHRGELF
TRBV4-2	TRBJ2-3	NA	ASSREAGYTDTQY
TRBV4-1	TRBJ1-4	NA	ASSQDKRAVRNEKLF
TRBV6-5	TRBJ2-7	NA	ASRGTGSSYEQY
TRBV24-1	TRBJ2-3	NA	ATTSGTDTQY
TRBV5-1	TRBJ2-1	NA	ASSLAVRASYNEQF
TRBV19	TRBJ1-5	NA	ASSPERVSNQPQH
TRBV19	TRBJ2-3	TRBD2	ASRRTSGSQYTQY
TRBV9	TRBJ2-7	TRBD2	ASSVGTSGRTLPEQY
TRBV5-5	TRBJ1-2	TRBD1	ASSLGQGTNYGYT
TRBV28	TRBJ2-7	TRBD1	ATNRGGSSYEQY
TRBV30	TRBJ2-2	NA	AWRVAGGPDTGELF
TRBV3-1/TRBV3-2	TRBJ2-3	NA	ASSQRGSTDTQY
TRBV7-2	TRBJ1-1	NA	ASRGPGAEAF
TRBV19	TRBJ1-5	NA	ASSGGVNQPQH
TRBV19	TRBJ2-1	NA	ASRKDNYNEQF
TRBV7-8	TRBJ1-1	NA	ASSLVRGGGSTEAF
TRBV19	TRBJ1-1	NA	ASSINDGGNTEAF
TRBV7-2	TRBJ2-5	NA	ASSSPGTEYQETQY
TRBV28	TRBJ1-1	TRBD1	ASSLEQGGGTEAF
TRBV27	TRBJ2-2	TRBD2	ASSLSAGGPNTGELF
TRBV6-5	TRBJ1-5	NA	ASSNGPGRPQH
TRBV6-1	TRBJ1-5	NA	ASSERRSTGVPNQPQH
TRBV6-4	TRBJ2-3	NA	ASSVGGTDTQY
TRBV19	TRBJ2-2	TRBD1	ASSPQGAGELF
TRBV5-1	TRBJ1-4	NA	ASSLEGGAGEKLF
TRBV7-9	TRBJ2-7	NA	ASSLVIGNGPNEQY
TRBV27	TRBJ2-5	NA	ASRILGSGETQY